This T cell receptor (beta chain) was sequenced for a study of blood T cell repertoires in COVID-19. Overall study: Samples representing acute and convalescent COVID-19 were sourced from the United States, Italy and Spain. T cells, B-cell-depleted T cells, or PBMCs provided the cDNA or gDNA that served as material.

Study processing details: Counts of nucleated cells, estimated from reference gene primer amplification, were obtained. Sequencing was performed with immunoSEQ multiplex PCR; in TCRdb, only in-frame clones are kept and a portion is missing. V and J calls and clone size come straight from that table; D and trimming were deduced from the DNA. The sample consists of about 200,000 clones, roughly 90% of them appearing once. Trimming cost V 0 bases and J 1 base; bases outside gene matches: 9. Germline CDR1 MGHRA, CDR2 YSYEKL. The CDR3 is 18 amino acids. This sequence joins TRBV4-1 and TRBJ2-3, with TRBD2 matching 8 bases. The receptor was derived from a man aged 25 to 40 who had recovered from COVID-19. The sequencing sample was made of peripheral blood. In nucleotides, the CDR3 is TGCGCCAGCAGCCAAGATCCCGGGGGGGCGGAGGGCACAGATACGCAGTATTTT. Translating it yields CASSQDPGGAEGTDTQYF.